This record covers a single TCR beta chain. Its cognate antigen is unknown. The data derive from a study of cytomegalovirus exposure and HLA in healthy donors. Researchers ran the PCR with 60 Vbeta and 13 Jbeta primers. Assay used: immunoSEQ multiplex PCR; TCRdb lists only in-frame clones, some missing. The sample shows approximately 150,000 clones, approximately 71% of them seen only once. CDR3 size: 19 residues. The V end was cut by 3 bases, the J end by 2 bases, with 22 bases between. The germline gives CDR1 LNHDA, CDR2 SQIVND (reference sequence). General study points: Later on, an analysis tied around 17,000 TCR beta sequences to HLA alleles at 0.05 false discovery rate. Among immune exposure information, only CMV serostatus was available.

What was sequenced was PBMCs. The chain has TRBV19 and TRBJ1-4; no reliable D call. This TCR was sampled from a woman between 18 and 30 years old in good health and CMV-seropositive. The DNA for the CDR3 is TGTGCCAGTAGTATCGGGAGTTTGAGCTCCGCAGTGACTAATGAAAAACTGTTTTTT. This encodes CASSIGSLSSAVTNEKLFF.